This entry features one T cell receptor (beta chain) sequence. Its antigen specificity is not known. Per-nucleotide qualities are absent, and no much larger clonotype sits a single base away. The meaning of the sample's time point label: about 28 days (+/-7) after the second vaccine dose. AZD1222 recipients whose second dose came at about 4 weeks and those whose second dose came at about 12 weeks were combined into one group, since spike-specific TCR depth and breadth did not differ between the two schedules. Vaccinee samples were obtained from the UK trials COV001 and COV002, which included a single-blind randomized controlled phase 2/3 trial of AZD1222 (ChAdOx1 nCoV-19) in healthy adults. For TCRbeta chain sequencing, PBMC samples were collected from trial participants at day 0 and at day 28 after the second dose. The CDR3 regions of human TCRbeta chains were subjected to immunosequencing. From the authors' description of their analysis: Repertoire TCRs were matched against a reference library of SARS-CoV-2-specific TCRs generated with the MIRA antigen-specificity platform. Breadth was defined as the fraction of unique TCRs that were SARS-CoV-2-associated. Depth was defined as the fraction of total T cells that were SARS-CoV-2-associated. Using the MIRA data, each spike-specific TCR was assigned both to the spike region to which the TCR was reactive and to a CD4 or CD8 class. Log10-transformed breadth and depth values were compared by one-way ANOVA with Sidak's multiple comparisons tests. TCRdb holds this immuneACCESS table with in-frame rearrangements only. Some clones are missing; in checked studies, unresolved V genes explain under half, and the rest has no known cause. V, J and clone size are those of that table, while D and trimming were read from the DNA. Across this sample there are 80,000 to 90,000 clones, with approximately 90% seen only once. The top ten constitute approximately 5% of the sample.

The record originates from a study of T cell responses to AZD1222 COVID-19 vaccine (TCRdb year 2021). For context, the study as a whole: TCR sequencing covered over 230 trial participants: 200 to 220 given two doses of AZD1222 and about 26 given two doses of MenACWY control vaccine. Enrollment into the trials was organized by age into subgroups of 18-55, 56-69 and 70-plus years, and those subgroups contained approximately 150, 30 and 60 TCR-sequenced participants, respectively.

The CDR3, from cysteine to phenylalanine, totals 15 residues. The kept DNA is CDR3 alone, 45 bases in frame from the first base. V is cut back by 3 bases and J by 1 base, with 7 bases in the junction unmatched. The CDR1 and CDR2 encoded by the germline V gene (reference sequence) are GTSNPN and SVGIG. Beyond this particular receptor, the publication reports: The 56-69-year group was small, and its depth increase did not reach significance, likely because of low power. Only a handful of AZD1222 recipients were SARS-CoV-2 seropositive at baseline, limiting conclusions about previously exposed vaccinees. Because no samples from the day 14 peak response were available, repertoires could be characterized only after the peak T cell response. CD4 TCRs associated with the vaccine covered the entire spike protein, and the dominant responses were in regions 160-218 and 743-854. Participants were mostly white British, with more females than males. The authors suggested clonal diversity may have been underestimated. Spike-specific TCR breadth and depth rose significantly after two AZD1222 doses compared with day 0 and with MenACWY recipients. Epitopes outside the regions mutated in the B.1.351 and B.1.1.7 variants were reportedly recognized by nearly half of the unique spike-specific TCRs.

This clonotype was obtained from an adult who received the AZD1222 COVID-19 vaccine. The input for sequencing was peripheral blood, taken 28 days after the second AZD1222 dose. The chain was built from TRBV30 and TRBJ1-2, and 8 junction bases match TRBD1. The CDR3 has the sequence CAWSRRDRRNYGYTF. The DNA sequence is given as TGTGCCTGGAGCCGGCGGGACAGGCGTAACTATGGCTACACCTTC.